These 13 T cell receptor beta chains originate from one sample sequenced in a study of blood T cell repertoires in COVID-19. TCRdb's copy holds only in-frame clones and misses some; the assay was immunoSEQ multiplex PCR. The repertoire holds some 170,000 clones, with about 87% as singletons. The sequenced material came from peripheral blood. These receptor sequences come from a woman between 65 and 79 years old with COVID-19, enrolled during active disease.

In its sample, this clone was seen once. The rearrangement joins TRBV30 to TRBJ2-3; 9 bases line up with TRBD2. Germline lookup yields CDR1 GTSNPN and CDR2 SVGIG (reference sequence). V trimming: 4 bases; J trimming: 5 bases; junction bases outside the gene matches: 13. CDR3 size: 16 residues. CDR3 protein: CAWKATSGFSLDTQYF. CDR3 nucleotide sequence: TGTGCCTGGAAAGCAACTAGCGGGTTCTCACTAGATACGCAGTATTTT.

This sequence joins TRBV24-1 and TRBJ2-1, with 7 bases lining up with TRBD2. J gave up 5 bases and V 4 bases, and 7 bases lay outside the gene matches. Germline V gene sequence: CDR1 KGHDR, CDR2 SFDVKD. The CDR3 is made up of 15 amino acids. DNA for the CDR3: TGTGCCACCAGTGACCTAGGGACTACCAACAATGAGCAGTTCTTC. Encoded protein: CATSDLGTTNNEQFF.

V is TRBV7-3 and J is TRBJ2-1; the match to TRBD1 covers 8 bases. CDR3 size: 15 residues. V trimming: 1 base; J trimming: 8 bases; junction bases outside the gene matches: 7. Germline assignment: CDR1 SGHTA and CDR2 FQGTGA. CDR3 DNA sequence: TGTGCCAGCAGCTTAAATGGACAGGGTAACGATGAGCAGTTCTTC. It is translated as CASSLNGQGNDEQFF.

The chain has TRBV23-1 and TRBJ2-2, with 8 bases fitting TRBD1. TRBV23-1 has ORF status, its function being uncertain. The ends lost 0 bases at V and 2 bases at J; junction bases unmatched: 5. CDR3 length: 17 residues. The DNA for the CDR3 is TGCGCCAGCAGTCAATCCCAGGGGGCCTTTAACACCGGGGAGCTGTTTTTT. Its protein is CASSQSQGAFNTGELFF.

The V gene is TRBV11-2, the J gene TRBJ2-7; TRBD2 aligns across 7 bases. The V segment lost 5 bases and the J segment 0 bases; nucleotides outside the gene matches: 7. The germline V gene encodes CDR1 SGHAT and CDR2 FQNNGV. The CDR3 length is 15 residues. The CDR3 nucleotides read TGTGCCAGCAGCCAAAGCGGGATCAGCTCCTACGAGCAGTACTTC. It encodes CASSQSGISSYEQYF.

This clone showed up just once. The chain uses TRBV5-8 and TRBJ2-6; maybe TRBD1 (5 bases). Germline V gives CDR1 SGHTS, CDR2 YDEGEE. Trimming removed 2 bases from V and 0 bases from J, with 9 bases in between. The CDR3 extends over 16 amino acids. Written as DNA, the CDR3 is TGTGCCAGCAGCTTCGCAGGGTTCTCTGGGGCCAACGTCCTGACTTTC. Translation gives CASSFAGFSGANVLTF.

The chain links TRBV5-6 to TRBJ1-2, with D possibly being TRBD1 (6 bases). This CDR3 region has 13 residues. Germline V lookup: CDR1 SGHDT, CDR2 YYEEEE. V lost 3 bases and J lost 2, with 8 bases in between. This CDR3 is CASSSTGNYGYTF. The CDR3 DNA sequence: TGTGCCAGCAGCTCAACAGGGAACTATGGCTACACCTTC.

The rearrangement links TRBV3-1 (or the pseudogene TRBV3-2) to TRBJ2-7, with 10 bases matching TRBD1. Losses at the gene ends were 4 bases for V and 4 bases for J; bases not matched to a gene: 1. The CDR3 is 13 residues long. The germline V gene encodes CDR1 LGHDT and CDR2 YNNKEL (reference sequence). The CDR3 region is CASSRQGAYEQYF. The CDR3 DNA reads as TGTGCCAGCAGCCGACAGGGGGCATACGAGCAGTACTTC.

V is TRBV15 and J is TRBJ1-4, with 11 bases that match TRBD1. Germline assignment: CDR1 LNHNV and CDR2 YYDKDF (reference sequence). J lost 6 bases, V lost 1 base, and 4 bases had no gene match. CDR3 size: 16 residues. The CDR3 coding sequence is TGTGCCACCAGCAGAGCCGTGGGACAGGGGGATGAAAAACTGTTTTTT. It codes for CATSRAVGQGDEKLFF.

The chain is built from TRBV21-1 and TRBJ2-5; TRBD2, as called in the table, went unchecked against the DNA. TRBV21-1 is listed as a pseudogene. The CDR3 extends over 16 amino acids. CDR3 in DNA: TGTGCCAGCAGCAAAGAGGACGGGGGGCCTGGAGAGACCCAGTACTTC. As protein: CASSKEDGGPGETQYF.

The J gene is TRBJ1-2, the V gene TRBV6-1; D is uncertain. Germline-derived CDR1 and CDR2 are MNHNS and SASEGT. Trimming removed 2 bases at V and 7 bases at J, with 11 bases between. The CDR3 sequence is 13 residues long. CDR3 in amino acids: CASSELQLGGYTF. The CDR3 nucleotides read TGTGCCAGCAGTGAATTACAGCTCGGTGGCTACACCTTC.

The chain combines TRBV5-1 with TRBJ2-1; D is unresolved. From germline, CDR1 is SGHRS and CDR2 YFSETQ. The CDR3 has 15 residues. Trimming removed 6 bases at V and 0 bases at J, with 13 bases between. The CDR3 region has the DNA TGCGCCAGCATCCGAGACTCAAGCTCCTACAATGAGCAGTTCTTC. Encoded protein: CASIRDSSSYNEQFF.

J is TRBJ1-2 and V is TRBV12-5; D might be TRBD1 (5 bases). Trimming took off 5 bases at V and 8 bases at J, with 21 bases between the two ends. CDR1 is LGHNT, CDR2 FRNRAP, per germline. This CDR3 is 15 amino acids long. Written as DNA, the CDR3 is TGTGCTAGTGGTCCCTATCGTAAAGGGGATTTAGGCTACACCTTC. Translation: CASGPYRKGDLGYTF.